The sequence of this T cell receptor beta chain was determined in a study of shared clonotypes between healthy human individuals. Study information: A couple of women and a few men aged 18 to 49 made up the donors. A donor's plate count was three for CD4 naive and three for CD4 memory; CD8 naive had two and CD8 memory one. Study-wide findings and caveats: Memory subsets generally showed lower estimated richness than naive subsets. Depth of sequencing was expected to influence donor clonotype sharing.

CD8 cells regarded as naive lacked CD45RO, were positively chosen for CCR7, and omitted terminally differentiated effector memory CD45RA+ cells. The data were produced by immunoSEQ multiplex PCR, yet TCRdb's version contains in-frame clones alone and is incomplete. The sample has around 2,000,000 clones, 85% to 95% seen once. As to this clone: Its antigen is undetermined.

The sample consisted of naive CD8+ T cells sorted from blood. This TCR derives from a young man in good health.

In nucleotides, the CDR3 is TGTGCCATCAGTGACATCAAGACAGATACGCAGTATTTT. Its protein is CAISDIKTDTQYF. The rearrangement joins TRBV10-3 to TRBJ2-3; D is unresolved. This CDR3 contains 13 residues. The V end was cut by 3 bases, the J end by 3 bases, with 7 bases between. CDR1 and CDR2 from the germline V gene are ENHRY and SYGVKD.